This TCR beta chain came from a study of T cell clonotyping in hematopoietic cell transplantation. Study-wide findings and caveats: Higher Inverse Simpson Index values in graft donor and pretransplant recipient predicted broader posttransplant TCR diversity. After transplant, recipient diversity fell while pathologically expanded clonotypes grew through day 180.

Clones were read by immunoSEQ multiplex PCR, and TCRdb kept only the in-frame ones, dropping some. The sample includes approximately 6,900 clones, about 89% of them seen just once. Note on this clone: Its antigen remains unknown.

Blood collection times were about day -28 and days 30, 100, 180 posttransplant. The receptor's source is a female patient aged 50-60 years who had an allogeneic stem cell transplant from an unrelated donor, so the T cells may come from the graft donor. Some clones in this sample may be carry-over from other donors' samples. The sequences come from PBMCs, collected 30 days after allogeneic stem cell transplant.

CDR3 coding DNA: TGTGCCAGCAGTTACTCGAGGGACGGTAAGGAAGCTTTCTTT. Its protein product is CASSYSRDGKEAFF. The chain is built from TRBV6-5 and TRBJ1-1; perhaps TRBD1 as D (5 bases). In germline, CDR1 is MNHEY, CDR2 SVGAGI. The V end lost 0 bases, the J end lost 8 bases, and 13 bases lay between the germline ends. The CDR3 contains 14 residues.